These T cell receptor beta chains were read from a single sample in a study of shared clonotypes between healthy human individuals. Here immunoSEQ multiplex PCR was the method, and the copy in TCRdb shows in-frame clones only, minus some. The sample yields over a million clones, 65% to 75% seen once. The sequencing sample was made of memory CD4+ T cells sorted from blood. These receptors were collected from a man younger than 35 in good health. CDR3s include the opening cysteine and the closing phenylalanine or tryptophan. D genes are given only for firm matches. Clone size is shown for a subset of rows, as once, few, many or a class of expanded clone.

v_call	clone_size	j_call	d_call	cdr3_aa	cdr3_nt
TRBV15	NA	TRBJ2-4	NA	CATSRDGAGRGF	TGTGCCACCAGCAGAGATGGGGCCGGGCGCGGCTTC
TRBV21-1	few	TRBJ1-1	NA	CASSKGGPPNTEAFF	TGTGCCAGCAGCAAAGGAGGACCGCCGAACACTGAAGCTTTCTTT
TRBV29-1	few	TRBJ2-1	NA	CSGTVYNEQFF	TGCAGCGGGACAGTCTACAATGAGCAGTTCTTC
TRBV10-3	NA	TRBJ2-6	TRBD1	CAISPGQFLSGANVLTF	TGTGCCATCAGCCCGGGACAGTTTCTCTCTGGGGCCAACGTCCTGACTTTC
TRBV30	NA	TRBJ2-5	NA	CAWSEGLGTQYF	TGTGCCTGGAGCGAGGGCTTGGGGACCCAGTACTTC
TRBV5-4	many	TRBJ1-3	TRBD1	CASSLDRGQSSGNTIYF	TGTGCCAGCAGCTTGGACAGGGGCCAGAGCTCTGGAAACACCATATATTTT
TRBV9	NA	TRBJ1-3	NA	CASSVGTGNTIYF	TGTGCCAGCAGCGTGGGGACAGGAAACACCATATATTTT
TRBV28	NA	TRBJ1-1	NA	CASSYRGGNTEAFF	TGTGCCAGCAGCTATCGGGGTGGGAACACTGAAGCTTTCTTT
TRBV9	NA	TRBJ1-5	TRBD1	CASSVDGQGNQPQHF	TGTGCCAGCAGCGTAGATGGACAGGGAAATCAGCCCCAGCATTTT
TRBV15	NA	TRBJ1-3	TRBD1	CATSRERGQRNTIYF	TGTGCCACCAGCAGAGAAAGGGGGCAGAGAAACACCATATATTTT
TRBV9	once	TRBJ1-2	NA	CASSVAPSTGGYTF	TGTGCCAGCAGCGTAGCCCCCTCTACAGGCGGCTACACCTTC